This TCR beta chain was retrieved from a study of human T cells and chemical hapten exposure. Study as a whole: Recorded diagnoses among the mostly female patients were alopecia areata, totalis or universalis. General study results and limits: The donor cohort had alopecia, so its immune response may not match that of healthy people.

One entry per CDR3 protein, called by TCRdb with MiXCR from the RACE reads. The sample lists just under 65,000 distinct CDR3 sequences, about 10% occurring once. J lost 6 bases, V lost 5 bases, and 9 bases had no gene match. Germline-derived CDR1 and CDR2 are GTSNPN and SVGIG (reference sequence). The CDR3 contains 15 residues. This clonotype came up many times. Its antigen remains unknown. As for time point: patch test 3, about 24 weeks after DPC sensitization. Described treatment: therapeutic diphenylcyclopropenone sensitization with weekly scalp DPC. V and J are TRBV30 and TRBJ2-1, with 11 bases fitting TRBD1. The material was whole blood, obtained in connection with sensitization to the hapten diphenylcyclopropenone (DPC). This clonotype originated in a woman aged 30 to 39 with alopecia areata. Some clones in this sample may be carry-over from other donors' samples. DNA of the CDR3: TGTGCCTGGCGACCTATGGGACAGGGGGGCAATGAGCAGTTCTTC. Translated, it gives CAWRPMGQGGNEQFF.